The clone carrying this T cell receptor (beta chain) was found once. The CDR3 consists of 13 residues. V shed 0 bases, J shed 8 bases, and the junction held 1 base outside the gene matches. Germline V lookup: CDR1 KGHSH, CDR2 LQKENI. The data originate from a study of blood T cell repertoires in COVID-19. Study-wide background: The United States, Italy and Spain provided the acute and convalescent COVID-19 samples.

TCRdb keeps only in-frame clones here, not all; method: immunoSEQ multiplex PCR. This sample has approximately 240,000 clones, with 65% to 85% found just once. The V and J genes are TRBV18 and TRBJ2-4, with 7 bases lining up with TRBD2. The sample consisted of peripheral blood. This receptor was taken from a woman in her thirties who had recovered from COVID-19. In DNA, the CDR3 is TGTGCCAGCTCACCACCGGGGGGGGACATTCAGTACTTC. Protein product: CASSPPGGDIQYF.